The 10 T cell receptor beta chains below were found in one sample sequenced in a study of beta chain features in type 1 diabetes. Study-level points and caveats: Researchers report that Type 1 diabetes patients had moderately but significantly shorter TCRB CDR3s across all four CD4+ subsets.

Expressed TCRB transcripts were sequenced after all isolated RNA was converted to cDNA. TCRdb's copy holds only in-frame clones and misses some; the assay was immunoSEQ multiplex PCR. The table shows hundreds of thousands of clones, with 15% occurring only once. Their recognized antigens are unknown. Input material: naive CD4+ T cells from blood. These receptors were collected from a man between 18 and 35 years old with type 1 diabetes.

The genes are TRBV2 and TRBJ2-7; D remains ambiguous. Germline CDR1 is SNHLY and CDR2 is FYNNEI. This CDR3 spans 14 amino acids. Trimming shortened V by 3 bases and J by 6 bases, and 15 bases separated the two germline ends. The CDR3 sequence is CASSEQVSSSEQYF. In DNA form, the CDR3 reads TGTGCCAGCAGTGAGCAGGTCTCGTCAAGCGAGCAGTACTTC.

This clone was found a few times. V usage is TRBV5-1 and J usage is TRBJ2-2; D gene unclear. The germline V gene has CDR1 SGHRS and CDR2 YFSETQ. This CDR3 has 15 residues. Trimming pared 2 bases from V and 0 bases from J, leaving 8 bases between. CDR3 sequence: CASSLTPSNTGELFF. The DNA for the CDR3 is TGCGCCAGCAGCTTAACTCCCTCGAACACCGGGGAGCTGTTTTTT.

V and J are TRBV28 and TRBJ2-7; TRBD1 aligns across 7 bases. Germline CDR1 reads MDHEN; CDR2 reads SYDVKM. The V and J ends lost 6 bases and 4 bases, in that order; junction bases with no gene match: 6. The CDR3 has 13 amino acids. CDR3 coding DNA: TGTGCCAGCAGACCAACGACAGGGTACGAGCAGTACTTC. Protein sequence: CASRPTTGYEQYF.

This clone was detected only a few times. As DNA, the CDR3 is TGCGCCAGCAGGAAAGGACTAGCGGGAGAGTACGAGCAGTACTTC. Amino acid sequence: CASRKGLAGEYEQYF. The chain has TRBV5-1 and TRBJ2-7, with 13 bases identical to TRBD2. The trim removed 5 bases at V and 4 bases at J, leaving 6 bases unmatched. CDR3 length: 15 residues. The germline V gene encodes CDR1 SGHRS and CDR2 YFSETQ.

CDR3 DNA: TGTGCCAGCAGCGGGGGACAGGGAGGAAGCAATCAGCCCCAGCATTTT. Encoded protein: CASSGGQGGSNQPQHF. This chain uses TRBV7-2 with TRBJ1-5; TRBD1 aligns across 9 bases. V was clipped by 5 bases and J by 1 base; unmatched bases: 6. Germline lookup yields CDR1 SGHTA and CDR2 FQGNSA. This CDR3 has 16 residues.

The chain links TRBV18 to TRBJ1-2; perhaps TRBD1 as D (6 bases). The CDR3 consists of 13 residues. With 2 bases removed from V and 8 bases from J, the gap between germline ends came to 12 bases. Looked up from germline, CDR1 is KGHSH and CDR2 is LQKENI. CDR3 bases: TGTGCCAGCTCACCAGCAGGGGTAGAGGGCTACACCTTC. As protein: CASSPAGVEGYTF.

The CDR3 nucleotides are TGCGCCAGCAGCTTGGAAGCGGGAGGGCCGGGAGAGACCCAGTACTTC. Its translation is CASSLEAGGPGETQYF. The rearrangement links TRBV5-1 to TRBJ2-5, with 10 bases matching TRBD2. In germline, CDR1 is SGHRS, CDR2 YFSETQ. This CDR3 has 16 amino acids. Germline trimming cut 0 bases from V and 4 bases from J; bases unmatched to any gene: 6.

The chain links TRBV28 to TRBJ2-1, with 8 bases lining up with TRBD2. J was trimmed by 4 bases and V by 5 bases; bases with no gene match: 13. The CDR3 covers 17 residues. Germline loops: CDR1 MDHEN, CDR2 SYDVKM. The CDR3 here is CASSPVAAGVAYNEQFF. CDR3 coding DNA: TGTGCCAGCAGTCCGGTTGCAGCGGGGGTTGCGTACAATGAGCAGTTCTTC.

This clone has just a few counts. The chain is built from TRBV5-1 and TRBJ2-5, with 10 positions matching TRBD2. In germline, CDR1 is SGHRS, CDR2 YFSETQ. Losses at the gene ends were 4 bases for V and 5 bases for J; bases not matched to a gene: 17. The CDR3 loop spans 18 amino acids. Written as DNA, the CDR3 is TGCGCCAGCAGCCCGCCCGGTCTAGCGGGAGTTGCTTGGGAGACCCAGTACTTC. The encoded protein is CASSPPGLAGVAWETQYF.

The chain uses TRBV18 and TRBJ2-1; 13 positions match TRBD2. J gave up 9 bases and V 6 bases, and 11 bases lay outside the gene matches. Germline V gives CDR1 KGHSH, CDR2 LQKENI. This CDR3 comprises 16 residues. CDR3 loop: CASSPGQLAGGGEQFF. The CDR3 nucleotides are TGTGCCAGCTCGCCGGGACAACTAGCGGGAGGGGGTGAGCAGTTCTTC.